The rows below give T cell receptor beta chains drawn from one sample of a study of cytomegalovirus exposure and HLA in healthy donors. Sequenced by immunoSEQ multiplex PCR; TCRdb stores in-frame clones only, minus some. The sample shows under 200,000 clones, around two thirds of them seen only once. The sequencing input was PBMCs. The origin of the receptors is a man in his forties in good health and CMV-seronegative. Both conserved end residues are trimmed from each CDR3.

>TRBJ2-3|TRBV19
ATRPTSGGTDTQY
>TRBJ1-2|TRBV5-1
ASSLNQGEDGYT
>TRBJ2-3|TRBV19
ASSPGLAGVDTQY
>TRBJ2-7|TRBV5-1
ASSWSRPGNEQY
>TRBJ2-7|TRBV6-1
ASSPISRGYYEQY
>TRBJ2-7|TRBV28
ASSLMSGGAYEQY
>TRBJ2-3|TRBV18
ASSPGASTDTQY
>TRBJ2-2|TRBV6-1
ASVRQGQGYGELF
>TRBJ2-3|TRBV27
ASLSFAGSTDTQY
>TRBJ2-5|TRBV2
ASRTTSAETQY
>TRBJ2-1|TRBV7-7
ASSLAREGQQF
>TRBJ2-1|TRBV6-5
ASSLSGGSHNEQF
>TRBJ1-5|TRBV28
ASIERTNQPQH
>TRBJ2-1|TRBV25-1
ASSDLRLAFTFDNEQF
>TRBJ1-2|TRBV5-1
ASSPGQVYGYT
>TRBJ2-2|TRBV4-1
ASSQDQARGLGNTGELF
>TRBJ2-3|TRBV10-3
AISAGRGGLDTQY
>TRBJ2-3|TRBV7-9
ASSYGLATDTQY
>TRBJ2-7|TRBV6-1
ASSDRDRWGEQY
>TRBJ1-5|TRBV6-6
ASSHDRGQQPQH
>TRBJ2-5|TRBV7-7
ASSLGTSGGIETQY
>TRBJ1-2|TRBV10-3
AISESEGTTGNYGYT
>TRBJ2-3|TRBV30
AWSGTRTSGIPDTQY
>TRBJ2-5|TRBV7-2
ASSQRGRNQETQY
>TRBJ2-7|TRBV6-1
ASRLQGSSYEQY
>TRBJ2-1|TRBV7-3
ASSADPLAGTQF
>TRBJ2-3|TRBV7-2
ASSLSPLAGPDTQY
>TRBJ1-1|TRBV30
AWRSHVNTEAF
>TRBJ2-3|TRBV4-1
ASSQDASGGAIDTQY
>TRBJ2-1|TRBV7-3
ASSLSSAISYNEQF
>TRBJ2-1|TRBV27
ASSLSWGGNEQF
>TRBJ1-4|TRBV28
ASSPGGGEKLF
>TRBJ1-6|TRBV27
ASWDRVTRNSPLH
>TRBJ2-5|TRBV4-1
ASSQNPGLAQETQY
>TRBJ1-5|TRBV5-5
ASSLAGGLSNQPQH
>.|TRBV7-9
ASSLNSVGEQY
>TRBJ2-7|TRBV29-1
SVGGGEQY
>TRBJ2-7|TRBV2
ASNRLTYEQY
>TRBJ1-6|TRBV5-4
ASSLYEVPNSPLH
>TRBJ2-2|TRBV30
AWSVPRQGRGELF